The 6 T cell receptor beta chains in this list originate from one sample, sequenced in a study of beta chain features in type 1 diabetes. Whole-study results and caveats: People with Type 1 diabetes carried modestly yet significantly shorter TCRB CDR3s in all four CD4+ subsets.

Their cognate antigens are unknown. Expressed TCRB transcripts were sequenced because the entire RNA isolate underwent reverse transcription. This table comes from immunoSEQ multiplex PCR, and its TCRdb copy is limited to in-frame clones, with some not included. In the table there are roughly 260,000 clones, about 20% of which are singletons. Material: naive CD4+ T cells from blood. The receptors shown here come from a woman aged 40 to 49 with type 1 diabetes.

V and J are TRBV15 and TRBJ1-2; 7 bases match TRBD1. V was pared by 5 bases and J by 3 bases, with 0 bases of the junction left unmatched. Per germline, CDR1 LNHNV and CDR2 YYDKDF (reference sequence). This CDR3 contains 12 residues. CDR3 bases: TGTGCCACCAGCGACAGGGACTATGGCTACACCTTC. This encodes CATSDRDYGYTF.

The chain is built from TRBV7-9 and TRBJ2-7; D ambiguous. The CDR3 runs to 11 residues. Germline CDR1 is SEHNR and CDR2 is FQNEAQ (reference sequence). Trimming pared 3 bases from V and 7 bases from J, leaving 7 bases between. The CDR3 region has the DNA TGTGCCAGCAGCTTTCTCGGGGAGCAGTACTTC. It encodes CASSFLGEQYF.

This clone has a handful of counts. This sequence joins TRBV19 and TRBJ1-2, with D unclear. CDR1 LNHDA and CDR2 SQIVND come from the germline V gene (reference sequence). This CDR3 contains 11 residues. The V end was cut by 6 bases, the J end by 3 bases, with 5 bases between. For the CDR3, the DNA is TGTGCCAGTAGCCTATACTATGGCTACACCTTC. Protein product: CASSLYYGYTF.

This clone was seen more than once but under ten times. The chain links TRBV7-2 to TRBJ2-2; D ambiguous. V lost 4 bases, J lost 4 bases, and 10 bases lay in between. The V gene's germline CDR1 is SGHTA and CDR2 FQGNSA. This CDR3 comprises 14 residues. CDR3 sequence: CASSSTAGTGELFF. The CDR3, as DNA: TGTGCCAGCAGCTCTACAGCCGGCACCGGGGAGCTGTTTTTT.

The CDR3 sequence: CASSMGGRAAEQFF. CDR3 sequence (DNA): TGTGCCAGCAGTATGGGCGGGAGGGCCGCTGAGCAGTTCTTC. The chain couples TRBV2 to TRBJ2-1; 9 bases agree with TRBD2. J lost 9 bases, V lost 5 bases, and 8 bases had no gene match. The CDR3 runs to 14 residues. CDR1 is SNHLY and CDR2 is FYNNEI in the germline V gene.

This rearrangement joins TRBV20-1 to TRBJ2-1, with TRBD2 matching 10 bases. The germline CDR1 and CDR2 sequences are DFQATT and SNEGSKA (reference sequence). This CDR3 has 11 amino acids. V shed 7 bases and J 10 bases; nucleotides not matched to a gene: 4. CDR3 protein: CSEKAGGEQFF. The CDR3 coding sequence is TGCAGTGAAAAAGCGGGAGGGGAGCAGTTCTTC.